This T cell receptor beta chain was sequenced during a study of cytomegalovirus exposure and HLA in healthy donors. Unmatched junction bases numbered 9, after V lost 8 bases and J lost 3 bases. CDR1 and CDR2 from the germline V gene are SGHTA and FQGNSA. This CDR3 spans 15 amino acids. This clone came up a few times. The primer mix had 60 Vbeta and 13 Jbeta primers. Only in-frame clones appear in the TCRdb table, and some are missing; sequencing was by immunoSEQ multiplex PCR. The table has 95,000 to 100,000 clones, roughly 9.4% seen once; the top ten hold 4.5% to 6.5%. The sample was PBMCs. The TCR originated in a man aged 50 to 60 in good health and CMV-seropositive. The chain links TRBV7-2 to TRBJ2-7; 11 nucleotides agree with TRBD2. CDR3 in DNA: TGTGCCAGCTGCCGACTAGCGGGATCACTCTACGAGCAGTACTTC. Its protein product is CASCRLAGSLYEQYF.